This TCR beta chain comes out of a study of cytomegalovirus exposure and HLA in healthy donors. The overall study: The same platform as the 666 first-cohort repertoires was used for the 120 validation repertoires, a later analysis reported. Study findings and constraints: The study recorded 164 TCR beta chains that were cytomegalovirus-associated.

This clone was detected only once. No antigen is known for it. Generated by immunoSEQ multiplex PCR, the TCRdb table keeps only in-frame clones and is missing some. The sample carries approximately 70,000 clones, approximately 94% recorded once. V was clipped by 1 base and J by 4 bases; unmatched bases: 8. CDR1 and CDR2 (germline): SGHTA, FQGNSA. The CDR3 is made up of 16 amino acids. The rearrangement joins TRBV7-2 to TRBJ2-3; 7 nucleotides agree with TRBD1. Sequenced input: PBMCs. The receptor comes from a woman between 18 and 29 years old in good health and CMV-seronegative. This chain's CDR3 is CASSLGVAGGADTQYF. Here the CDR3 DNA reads TGTGCCAGCAGCTTAGGTGTGGCAGGGGGAGCAGATACGCAGTATTTT.